This T cell receptor (beta chain) was identified in a study of blood T cell repertoires in COVID-19. As for the study in general: Sample material is recorded as cDNA or gDNA derived from T cells, B-cell-depleted T cells, or PBMCs.

This CDR3 contains 13 residues. V lost 6 bases to trimming and J lost 5 bases, with 13 bases between them. Per the germline V gene, CDR1 is MNHEY and CDR2 is SVGAGI. Libraries were prepared by immunoSEQ multiplex PCR; TCRdb keeps only in-frame clonotypes and omits some of them. Of 130,000 or so clones detected, 88% appear once; the ten largest clones hold 10%. The V and J genes are TRBV6-5 and TRBJ1-1, with a possible D match to TRBD1 (6 bases). The source of this sequence is a man aged 50 to 59 with acute or convalescent COVID-19. Sequencing was done on a sample of peripheral blood. The chain's CDR3 is CASRIQGRTEAFF. The CDR3 DNA is TGTGCCAGCAGGATACAGGGAAGGACTGAAGCTTTCTTT.